This T cell receptor beta chain stems from a study of blood T cells in healthy people across ages. Together with a sample-barcoded 5' primer, a J-beta primer mix was included in a second PCR lasting about 7 to 11 cycles. TCRdb re-derived calls from the 5' RACE reads in MiXCR, one entry per CDR3 protein. The sample includes roughly 1.5 million distinct CDR3 sequences, 40% to 45% seen only once; the top ten take 4%. Material for sequencing was blood. The TCR originated in a woman between 18 and 29 years old in good health.

CDR3 protein: CASSPPSTF. CDR3 nucleotides: TGTGCCAGCAGCCCCCCTAGCACCTTC. The chain uses TRBV7-2 and TRBJ1-2; D uncertain. The length of the CDR3 is 9 residues. V lost 5 bases to trimming and J lost 13 bases, with 8 bases between them. Germline assignment: CDR1 SGHTA and CDR2 FQGNSA.